These T cell receptor beta chains were read from a single sample in a study of shared clonotypes between healthy human individuals. Repertoires were generated with immunoSEQ multiplex PCR, while TCRdb's copy carries only in-frame clones and drops some. The sample records around 320,000 clones, 87% being singletons. Sequenced material: memory CD8+ T cells sorted from blood. All receptors come from a man aged 18 to 30 in good health. Each CDR3 is given with its conserved first and last residue. D genes are given only for firm matches. Size is omitted from some rows. Given values are once, few, many or a class for expanded clones.

V gene	D gene	clone size	J gene	CDR3 DNA	CDR3 protein
TRBV7-9	-	-	TRBJ2-2	TGTGCCAGCAGCTCCTTGCCGGGTGTCGGGGAGCTGTTTTTT	CASSSLPGVGELFF
TRBV27	TRBD1	-	TRBJ2-1	TGTGCCAGCAGTGGGACAGGGGCTTACAATGAGCAGTTCTTC	CASSGTGAYNEQFF
TRBV27	TRBD1	once	TRBJ2-7	TGTGCCAGCAGTTTATCGTGGGGGACAGGATCCTACGAGCAGTACTTC	CASSLSWGTGSYEQYF
TRBV27	-	-	TRBJ1-2	TGTGCCAGCAGTTTATCCCCGAGGACTGACGGCTATGGCTACACCTTC	CASSLSPRTDGYGYTF
TRBV30	-	-	TRBJ2-3	TGTGCCTGGAGGCAACATGTAGGGACCGGACAAGATACGCAGTATTTT	CAWRQHVGTGQDTQYF
TRBV18	-	-	TRBJ2-7	TGTGCCACTTCGACCAGTTCGGGCGAGCAGTACTTC	CATSTSSGEQYF
TRBV30	-	-	TRBJ2-1	TGTGCCTCGACGAGTGGGGGCCTGTACAATGAGCAGTTCTTC	CASTSGGLYNEQFF
TRBV11-2	-	-	TRBJ2-7	TGTGCCAGCAGCTTGGTATATGGGGAGCAGTACTTC	CASSLVYGEQYF
TRBV4-1	-	-	TRBJ1-1	TGCGCCAGCAGCCAAGTGAAGGGGACTGAAGCTTTCTTT	CASSQVKGTEAFF
TRBV4-1	-	-	TRBJ2-7	TGCGCCAGCAGCCAAGATGGGAATTTCTACGAGCAGTACTTC	CASSQDGNFYEQYF
TRBV27	-	-	TRBJ1-2	TGTGCCAGCAGTTTGGACAGATTCTATGGCTACACCTTC	CASSLDRFYGYTF
TRBV5-5	-	few	TRBJ2-5	TGTGCCAGCAGCTTTCCTACCGGGGAAGAGACCCAGTACTTC	CASSFPTGEETQYF
TRBV5-1	TRBD2	-	TRBJ2-1	TGCGCCAGCAGCTTTGAACGGGGGGTCTCCGACTTAGAGCAGTTCTTC	CASSFERGVSDLEQFF
TRBV5-4	-	-	TRBJ2-7	TGTGCCAGCAGCTTGGCTTCCGGGGGCGTTAAGTACTTC	CASSLASGGVKYF
TRBV10-3	TRBD1	-	TRBJ1-2	TGTGCCATCAGTGAACCGGGACAGATAAATGGCTACACCTTC	CAISEPGQINGYTF
TRBV2	-	-	TRBJ2-7	TGTGCCAGCAGTGGCGATTCCTACGAGCAGTACTTC	CASSGDSYEQYF
TRBV6-5	-	-	TRBJ2-7	TGTGCCAGCAGTTACATGGCGGGCGAGCAGTACTTC	CASSYMAGEQYF
TRBV27	-	-	TRBJ2-7	TGTGCCAGCAGTCCAATAAGGGGTGACGAGCAGTACTTC	CASSPIRGDEQYF
TRBV2	-	many	TRBJ2-6	TGTGCCAGCAGTCGCTTATCCGGGGGGCAAGGGGCCAACGTCCTGACTTTC	CASSRLSGGQGANVLTF
TRBV11-2	-	-	TRBJ2-7	TGTGCCAGCAGCTTAGAGAGGACCTACTACGAGCAGTACTTC	CASSLERTYYEQYF
TRBV7-9	TRBD2	-	TRBJ2-7	TGTGCCAGCAGCCCAGGACTAGCGGGAAGATACGAGCAGTACTTC	CASSPGLAGRYEQYF
TRBV5-1	TRBD1	-	TRBJ1-4	TGCGCCAGCAGCTTGGAAGGGGGCGTAACTAATGAAAAACTGTTTTTT	CASSLEGGVTNEKLFF
TRBV10-3	TRBD1	-	TRBJ1-5	TGTGCCATCAGTGAGTCACTGGACAGGGGTGATCAGCCCCAGCATTTT	CAISESLDRGDQPQHF
TRBV19	TRBD1	-	TRBJ1-2	TGTGCATCCCGGGACAGATCACTTGACTATGGCTACACCTTC	CASRDRSLDYGYTF
TRBV5-6	-	-	TRBJ1-2	TGTGCCAGCAGCTTTTTACGGGGGCTTGGCTACACCTTC	CASSFLRGLGYTF
TRBV10-3	-	-	TRBJ2-1	TGTGCCATCAGTCGGGGTAATGAGCAGTTCTTC	CAISRGNEQFF
TRBV5-1	TRBD1	-	TRBJ2-7	TGCGCCAGCAGCACGGGACAGTTCTACGAGCAGTACTTC	CASSTGQFYEQYF
TRBV6-5	TRBD1	few	TRBJ1-2	TGTGCCAGCAGTTACTCGAGTTTCGGGACAGGGCTTGGCTACACCTTC	CASSYSSFGTGLGYTF
TRBV27	-	few	TRBJ2-1	TGTGCCAGCAATTGGAGCCCGAGCTCCTACAATGAGCAGTTCTTC	CASNWSPSSYNEQFF
TRBV4-1	TRBD1	once	TRBJ1-3	TGCGCCAGCAGAATAACTCCCGGGACAGGGTGGCTGCGATCTGGAAACACCATATATTTT	CASRITPGTGWLRSGNTIYF
TRBV5-8	-	-	TRBJ1-2	TGTGCCAGCAGCTTGGCTGATGGGTATGGCTACACCTTC	CASSLADGYGYTF
TRBV7-9	TRBD1	-	TRBJ1-6	TGTGCCAGCAGCCCAACCACAGGGGGGAATTCACCCCTCCACTTT	CASSPTTGGNSPLHF
TRBV5-5	-	-	TRBJ2-1	TGTGCCAGCAGCTTTGACCCGAATGAGCAGTTCTTC	CASSFDPNEQFF
TRBV6-4	-	-	TRBJ2-3	TGTGCCAGCAGTGACAGGGAGTCCACAGATACGCAGTATTTT	CASSDRESTDTQYF
TRBV25-1	-	-	TRBJ2-1	TGTGCCAGCACCGGCGGATACAATGAGCAGTTCTTC	CASTGGYNEQFF
TRBV28	-	-	TRBJ1-5	TGTGCCAGCAGTCCCAGGACAGTTTATAGCAATCAGCCCCAGCATTTT	CASSPRTVYSNQPQHF
TRBV4-3	-	-	TRBJ1-1	TGCGCCAGCAGCCATGCTGCAAGGGCGGGCACTGAAGCTTTCTTT	CASSHAARAGTEAFF
TRBV4-1	TRBD1	-	TRBJ1-5	TGCGCCAGCAGCGATACGTCGGACAGGGGTAATCAGCCCCAGCATTTT	CASSDTSDRGNQPQHF
TRBV10-3	-	-	TRBJ1-2	TGTGCCATTTGGGACACCAACTATGGCTACACCTTC	CAIWDTNYGYTF
TRBV29-1	-	-	TRBJ2-5	TGCAGCGTTAGGATCTGGGAGACCCAGTACTTC	CSVRIWETQYF
TRBV7-9	-	-	TRBJ1-2	TGTGCCAGCAGCTTAATTGGGGATAACTATGGCTACACCTTC	CASSLIGDNYGYTF
TRBV27	-	-	TRBJ1-1	TGTGCCAGCAGTTTGCTTGCGTGGGACACTGAAGCTTTCTTT	CASSLLAWDTEAFF
TRBV7-6	-	-	TRBJ2-7	TGTGCCAGCAGCCCGGTCGGCAGCGGTCCCATTTCCTACGAGCAGTACTTC	CASSPVGSGPISYEQYF
TRBV6-5	-	many	TRBJ2-1	TGTGCCAGCAAAGACAGGGCTTCGGGGGGCAATGAGCAGTTCTTC	CASKDRASGGNEQFF
TRBV4-3	TRBD2	-	TRBJ2-7	TGCGCCAGCCCCTCTGAGGAGATTAGCGGGAGGTACGAGCAGTACTTC	CASPSEEISGRYEQYF
TRBV2	TRBD2	-	TRBJ2-1	TGTGCCAGCAGTACTTCCTCTGGGACTAGCGGAAAATACAATGAGCAGTTCTTC	CASSTSSGTSGKYNEQFF
TRBV30	-	-	TRBJ1-6	TGTGCCTGGAGTTTCGGTGCACCCCTCCACTTT	CAWSFGAPLHF
TRBV4-3	-	many	TRBJ1-3	TGCGCCAGCAGCCAAGAACGAGACAGTGGAAACACCATATATTTT	CASSQERDSGNTIYF
TRBV7-6	TRBD1	-	TRBJ2-7	TGTGCCAGCAGCTTTGGGACAGGGAGCTACGAGCAGTACTTC	CASSFGTGSYEQYF
TRBV19	TRBD1	once	TRBJ2-7	TGTGCCACCCGGGACAGGGGCTACGAGCAGTACTTC	CATRDRGYEQYF
TRBV27	TRBD1	-	TRBJ1-1	TGTGCCAGCAGTACCCACCGGGACAGGGGCACTGAAGCTTTCTTT	CASSTHRDRGTEAFF
TRBV7-8	-	-	TRBJ2-6	TGTGCCAGCAGCTTAGATGGGGGAGCCGGGGCCAACGTCCTGACTTTC	CASSLDGGAGANVLTF
TRBV6-5	-	-	TRBJ1-2	TGTGCCAGCAGTTACGCGGGTTGGGGCTACACCTTC	CASSYAGWGYTF
TRBV30	-	-	TRBJ1-2	TGTGCCTGGGGAGACGGAGCTAACTATGGCTACACCTTC	CAWGDGANYGYTF
TRBV7-2	-	-	TRBJ2-7	TGTGCCAGCAGCTTAGTCGCTAGCGAGGCCTACGAGCAGTACTTC	CASSLVASEAYEQYF
TRBV4-1	-	-	TRBJ2-2	TGCGCCAGCAGCCAGGGGTGGGGCACGAACACCGGGGAGCTGTTTTTT	CASSQGWGTNTGELFF
TRBV27	-	few	TRBJ1-2	TGTGCCAGCAGAGCCTTGCGGACAGATGGCTACACCTTC	CASRALRTDGYTF
TRBV4-3	TRBD2	-	TRBJ2-7	TGCGCCAGCAGCCAAGACTTAGCGGGAGGCTACGAGCAGTACTTC	CASSQDLAGGYEQYF